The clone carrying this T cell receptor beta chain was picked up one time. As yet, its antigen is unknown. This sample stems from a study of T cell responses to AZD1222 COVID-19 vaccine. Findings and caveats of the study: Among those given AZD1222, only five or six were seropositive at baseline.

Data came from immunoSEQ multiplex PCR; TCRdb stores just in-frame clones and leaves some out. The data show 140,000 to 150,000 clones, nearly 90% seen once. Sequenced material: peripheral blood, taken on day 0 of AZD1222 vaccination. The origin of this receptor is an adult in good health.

The chain's CDR3 is CASSAGTRSGANVLTF. CDR3 DNA: TGTGCCAGCAGTGCCGGGACCCGCTCTGGGGCCAACGTCCTGACTTTC. This chain links TRBV6-4 with TRBJ2-6; either TRBD1 or TRBD2 may supply D (5 bases each). This CDR3 comprises 16 residues. Germline values: CDR1 MRHNA, CDR2 SNTAGT. V lost 4 bases to trimming and J lost 0 bases, with 10 bases between them.